This T cell receptor (beta chain) originates from a study of cytotoxic CD8 clonotypes in ibrutinib-treated CLL. As for the study in general: Among the patients, 10 to 11 presented as relapsed/refractory and fewer than 16 as treatment-naive; about 17 showed unmutated IGHV. Among patients, around 25 responded partially and 2 completely; 15 or so then stayed remitted and 12 progressed after median about six years. The study, taken as a whole, reports: Public clonotypes (which were uncommon) either contracted or remained stable on treatment.

In regard to this clone: Its target is not known.

TCRdb's copy holds only in-frame clones and misses some; the assay was immunoSEQ multiplex PCR. Found here are some 160,000 clones, around 84% of them singletons; the top ten hold 2% to 2.5%. The CDR3 extends over 11 amino acids. V lost 5 bases and J lost 0, with 1 base in between. Germline V gene data show CDR1 as MNHEY and CDR2 as SVGAGI. The chain recombines TRBV6-5 with TRBJ2-5; D is unresolved. The source of this sequence is a human donor with chronic lymphocytic leukemia. The source material was PBMCs, sampled after 12 months of ibrutinib treatment. Here the CDR3 reads CASSNQETQYF. CDR3 DNA: TGTGCCAGCAGTAACCAAGAGACCCAGTACTTC.